The count of the clone carrying this T cell receptor (beta chain) is one. The data are from a study of blood T cell repertoires in COVID-19. Study-level background: Material from acute and convalescent COVID-19 was sourced from the United States, Italy and Spain. T cells, B-cell-depleted T cells, or PBMCs provided the cDNA or gDNA that served as material.

Assay: immunoSEQ multiplex PCR; the TCRdb copy retains only in-frame clones and omits some. The profile shows just under 350,000 clones, more than 70% of them singletons. Trimming stripped 1 base from V and 3 bases from J, with 9 bases between. The CDR3 runs to 14 residues. Germline CDR1 and CDR2: LNHDA and SQIVND (reference sequence). The sequenced material came from peripheral blood. The rearrangement links TRBV19 to TRBJ1-1; D not resolved. This TCR was recovered from a man aged 25-45 years with active or convalescent COVID-19. Here the CDR3 reads CASSIATRDTEAFF. The CDR3 DNA reads TGTGCCAGTAGTATAGCCACGCGGGACACTGAAGCTTTCTTT.